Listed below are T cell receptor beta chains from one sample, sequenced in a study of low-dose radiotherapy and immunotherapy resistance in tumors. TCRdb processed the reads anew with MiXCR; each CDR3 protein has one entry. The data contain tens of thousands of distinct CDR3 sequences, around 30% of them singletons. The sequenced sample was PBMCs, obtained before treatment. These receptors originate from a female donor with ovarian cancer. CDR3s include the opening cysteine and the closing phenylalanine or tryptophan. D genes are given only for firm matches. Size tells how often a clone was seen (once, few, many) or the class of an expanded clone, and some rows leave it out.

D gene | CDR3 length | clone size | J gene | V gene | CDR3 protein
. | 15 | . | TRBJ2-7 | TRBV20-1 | CSARAGERSSYEQYF
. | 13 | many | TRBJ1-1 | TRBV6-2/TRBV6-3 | CASRDGGNTEAFF
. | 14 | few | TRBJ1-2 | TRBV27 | CASSLYLSGPGYTF
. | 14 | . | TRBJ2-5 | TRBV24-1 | CATSDARIQETQYF
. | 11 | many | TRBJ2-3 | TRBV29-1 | CSAHGGGTQYF
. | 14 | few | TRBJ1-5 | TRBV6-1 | CASRAGTGNQPQHF
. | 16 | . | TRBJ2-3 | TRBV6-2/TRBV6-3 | CASSETYRGGTDTQYF
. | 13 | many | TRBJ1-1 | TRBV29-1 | CSVEGWATTEAFF
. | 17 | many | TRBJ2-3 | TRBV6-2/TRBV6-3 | CASSYSPGLLRTDTQYF
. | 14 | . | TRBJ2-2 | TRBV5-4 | CASSLDWNTGELFF